This entry lists 26 T cell receptor beta chains sequenced from one sample in a study of T cells in Graves' hyperthyroidism and ophthalmopathy. TCR beta CDR3 region amplification was performed from RNA transcripts. A first-round RT-PCR of the TCR CDR3 used the HTBI primer set. One entry per CDR3 protein results from TCRdb running MiXCR on the multiplex PCR reads. The sample includes about 420,000 distinct CDR3 sequences, about a sixth of them seen just once. The material sequenced was blood. These TCRs come from a woman under 30 with Graves' hyperthyroidism.

This clonotype was seen many times. The rearrangement joins TRBV27 to TRBJ1-6; D call uncertain. The CDR3 totals 15 residues. V gave up 5 bases and J gave up 3 bases, with 11 bases separating them. Germline lookup yields CDR1 MNHEY and CDR2 SMNVEV (reference sequence). CDR3 in DNA: TGTGCCAGCAGTATAACGACATTCTATAATTCACCCCTCCACTTT. Translating gives CASSITTFYNSPLHF.

The sample holds many counts of this clonotype. The chain recombines TRBV20-1 with TRBJ2-7; TRBD2 agrees at 9 bases. Germline V gene data show CDR1 as DFQATT and CDR2 as SNEGSKA (reference sequence). The CDR3 is made up of 14 amino acids. The V segment lost 6 bases and the J segment 0 bases; nucleotides outside the gene matches: 6. CDR3 sequence (DNA): TGCAGTGCCGGGGGACTAGCCAGCTCCTACGAGCAGTACTTC. Protein product: CSAGGLASSYEQYF.

This clonotype has ten or more counts. The rearrangement joins TRBV20-1 to TRBJ1-1; D not certain. This CDR3 is built from 15 residues. Between the trimmed V and J ends, which lost 2 bases and 1 base, there was a span of 14 bases. Per germline, CDR1 DFQATT and CDR2 SNEGSKA (reference sequence). The CDR3 protein is CSARKASSKNTEAFF. The CDR3 DNA reads TGCAGTGCTAGAAAAGCTTCGAGTAAGAACACTGAAGCTTTCTTT.

This clonotype has a count of ten or more. J is TRBJ1-6 and V is TRBV12-3 or TRBV12-4, with 9 bases aligning to TRBD1. Germline trimming cut 5 bases from V and 7 bases from J; bases unmatched to any gene: 3. CDR3 size: 14 residues. The CDR3 DNA reads TGTGCCAGCAGTCGGGACAGGGTAAATTCACCCCTCCACTTT. It codes for CASSRDRVNSPLHF.

In its sample, this clonotype was seen many times. This chain connects TRBV20-1 to TRBJ2-3; 11 positions agree with TRBD2. Germline V gives CDR1 DFQATT, CDR2 SNEGSKA (reference sequence). The ends lost 5 bases at V and 4 bases at J; junction bases unmatched: 8. CDR3 length equals 15 residues. CDR3 DNA sequence: TGCAGTGCTTCCGTTTTAGCGGGGGGGGCAGATACGCAGTATTTT. It is translated as CSASVLAGGADTQYF.

This clonotype occurred many times. CDR3 DNA sequence: TGTGCCAGCAGCTTAGTAGGAGTTTACAATGAGCAGTTCTTC. It is translated as CASSLVGVYNEQFF. V usage is TRBV11-2 and J usage is TRBJ2-1; D gene uncertain. The CDR3 extends over 14 amino acids. CDR1 and CDR2 (germline): SGHAT, FQNNGV. V lost 1 base and J lost 4, with 8 bases in between.

This clonotype was counted only a few times. This chain connects TRBV29-1 to TRBJ2-3; TRBD2 matches 8 bases. V gave up 4 bases and J gave up 6 bases; unmatched junction bases: 9. Germline V gene sequence: CDR1 SQVTM, CDR2 ANQGSEA. The CDR3 loop spans 14 amino acids. The CDR3 DNA reads as TGCAGCGTTGGGGAGACTAGCGTCACGGATACGCAGTATTTT. Translated, it gives CSVGETSVTDTQYF.

This clonotype was detected only a few times. J is TRBJ1-2 and V is TRBV29-1, with 8 bases aligning to TRBD1. Germline lookup yields CDR1 SQVTM and CDR2 ANQGSEA. This CDR3 comprises 15 residues. With 3 bases clipped from V and 7 bases from J, the junction kept 13 bases outside the gene matches. For the CDR3, the DNA is TGCAGCGTTGACGAAGTTTTGACAGGGGATGGTGGCTACACCTTC. Its translation is CSVDEVLTGDGGYTF.

This clonotype was counted ten times or more. The chain is built from TRBV7-2 and TRBJ1-5; perhaps TRBD1 as D (5 bases). This CDR3 is built from 15 residues. The germline V and J ends were trimmed by 2 bases and 4 bases, with 12 bases remaining between them. CDR1 and CDR2 (germline): SGHTA, FQGNSA. CDR3 DNA: TGTGCCAGCAGCTTACAGGGTACCTCAAATCAGCCCCAGCATTTT. It translates to CASSLQGTSNQPQHF.

This clonotype has just a few counts. The chain couples TRBV9 to TRBJ2-1; 10 nucleotides line up with TRBD1. The CDR3 is 14 amino acids. The J segment lost 9 bases and the V segment lost 3 bases, leaving 6 bases of the junction unmatched. Germline lookup yields CDR1 SGDLS and CDR2 YYNGEE. The CDR3 coding sequence is TGTGCCAGCAGCGCGCGACAGGGGGCAGGTGAGCAGTTCTTC. Residues: CASSARQGAGEQFF.

This clonotype has a count of ten or more. The rearrangement links TRBV3-1 to TRBJ2-7; a possible D gene is TRBD2 (5 bases). This CDR3 contains 13 residues. V was clipped by 2 bases and J by 5 bases, with 10 bases between them. From germline, CDR1 is LGHDT and CDR2 YNNKEL (reference sequence). The CDR3 DNA is TGTGCCAGCAGCCAACGGGGAATTGACGAGCAGTACTTC. It codes for CASSQRGIDEQYF.

V usage is TRBV18 and J usage is TRBJ1-1, with a possible D match to TRBD1 (5 bases). Looked up from germline, CDR1 is KGHSH and CDR2 is LQKENI. The length of the CDR3 is 16 residues. Trimming removed 1 base from V and 3 bases from J, with 15 bases in between. The CDR3 nucleotides are TGTGCCAGCTCACCACAACCACGGGGCGGGGACACTGAAGCTTTCTTT. Its translation is CASSPQPRGGDTEAFF.

This clonotype was seen a handful of times. V gene TRBV5-5 combines with J gene TRBJ2-7; the match to TRBD2 covers 10 bases. CDR1 and CDR2 (germline): SGHKS, YYEKEE (reference sequence). The V gene end was trimmed by 2 bases and the J gene end by 5 bases; junction bases not matched to a gene: 10. The CDR3 loop spans 16 amino acids. Here the CDR3 DNA reads TGTGCCAGCAGCTTAAGCGCGGCTAGCGGGAGAAACGAGCAGTACTTC. This encodes CASSLSAASGRNEQYF.

The chain is built from TRBV6-9 and TRBJ1-4, with 8 positions matching TRBD1. J gave up 4 bases and V 6 bases, and 7 bases lay outside the gene matches. CDR3 length: 15 amino acids. Germline CDR1 is MNHGY and CDR2 is SVAAGI. The DNA for the CDR3 is TGTGCCAGCAGGGCAGGGGGCATTGGTAATGAAAAACTGTTTTTT. It specifies CASRAGGIGNEKLFF.

A few counts support this clonotype. The chain employs TRBV3-1 and TRBJ2-1; a weak D match, TRBD2 (5 bases). CDR3 length equals 16 residues. V was pared by 1 base and J by 2 bases, with 12 bases between. Germline CDR1 and CDR2: LGHDT and YNNKEL (reference sequence). CDR3 nucleotide sequence: TGTGCCAGCAGCCAAGGAAGTACTAGGGCCTACAATGAGCAGTTCTTC. It translates to CASSQGSTRAYNEQFF.

Many counts were recorded for this clonotype. The J gene is TRBJ2-7, the V gene TRBV4-1, with D hard to call. CDR1 and CDR2 from the germline V gene are MGHRA and YSYEKL. With 0 bases removed from V and 0 bases from J, the gap between germline ends came to 6 bases. The CDR3 consists of 14 residues. This CDR3 reads CASSQEGLSYEQYF. The CDR3 DNA is TGCGCCAGCAGCCAAGAGGGTCTCTCCTACGAGCAGTACTTC.

This clonotype was counted many times. The rearrangement uses TRBV7-8 and TRBJ1-5; weak D call: TRBD1 (6 bases). This CDR3 has 14 amino acids. In germline, CDR1 is SGHVS, CDR2 FQNEAQ. V lost 5 bases and J 5 bases, leaving 13 bases between the germline ends. CDR3 residues: CASSGRDKDQPQHF. The CDR3, as DNA: TGTGCCAGCAGCGGCCGGGACAAAGATCAGCCCCAGCATTTT.

This clonotype appeared a few times. This chain links TRBV19 with TRBJ1-4; TRBD1 might be the D (6 bases). The CDR3 length is 15 residues. The ends were cut back, 6 bases at V and 8 bases at J, with 19 bases in the middle. Germline CDR1 and CDR2: LNHDA and SQIVND (reference sequence). CDR3 amino acids: CASRAQGASGEKLFF. The DNA for the CDR3 is TGTGCCAGTAGGGCACAGGGAGCGTCAGGAGAAAAACTGTTTTTT.

The J gene is TRBJ1-2, the V gene TRBV28, with 8 bases that match TRBD1. The CDR3 spans 14 residues. The germline V gene has CDR1 MDHEN and CDR2 SYDVKM. The ends lost 6 bases at V and 5 bases at J; junction bases unmatched: 8. The CDR3 coding sequence is TGTGCCAGCAGCTCCGTTGGACAGGGTTATGGCTACACCTTC. Residues: CASSSVGQGYGYTF.

The gene calls are TRBV29-1 and TRBJ2-1, with D hard to call. Trimming removed 4 bases from V and 5 bases from J, with 12 bases in between. The CDR3 is 13 amino acids. The germline V gene has CDR1 SQVTM and CDR2 ANQGSEA. In DNA, the CDR3 is TGCAGCGTTGTATCCGGAAAAAACAATGAGCAGTTCTTC. It translates to CSVVSGKNNEQFF.

This clonotype was picked up many times. The chain combines TRBV2 with TRBJ2-7; D unresolved. V was clipped by 8 bases and J by 6 bases, with 14 bases between them. This CDR3 has 12 amino acids. Germline CDR1 and CDR2: SNHLY and FYNNEI. As DNA, the CDR3 is TGTGCCAGCCTCTTGGACCCGCGCGAGCAGTACTTC. This codes for CASLLDPREQYF.

This clonotype was recorded many times. The chain carries TRBV10-3 and TRBJ1-3; TRBD1 matches 7 bases. V was clipped by 11 bases and J by 3 bases; unmatched bases: 28. CDR1 and CDR2 from the germline V gene are ENHRY and SYGVKD. The CDR3 runs to 20 residues. The DNA for the CDR3 is TGTGCCCATGTTCTGGAACGAAACAGGGGTTTTTCCCACTTTGGAAACACCATATATTTT. Its translation: CAHVLERNRGFSHFGNTIYF.

This chain connects TRBV2 to TRBJ2-1, with 13 bases fitting TRBD2. Losses at the gene ends were 4 bases for V and 7 bases for J; bases not matched to a gene: 7. Germline lookup yields CDR1 SNHLY and CDR2 FYNNEI. This CDR3 contains 16 residues. The CDR3 protein is CASSGVKGLAGNEQFF. As DNA, the CDR3 is TGTGCCAGCAGTGGGGTAAAGGGACTAGCGGGAAATGAGCAGTTCTTC.

V is TRBV9 and J is TRBJ2-1, with 11 bases matching TRBD2. V trimming: 0 bases; J trimming: 0 bases; junction bases outside the gene matches: 5. Per the germline V gene, CDR1 is SGDLS and CDR2 is YYNGEE. The CDR3 spans 18 residues. Here the CDR3 reads CASSVGGSGRASYNEQFF. DNA for the CDR3: TGTGCCAGCAGCGTAGGGGGTAGCGGGAGGGCCTCCTACAATGAGCAGTTCTTC.

The chain couples TRBV2 to TRBJ1-3, with a tentative D call TRBD1 (5 bases). Trimming removed 8 bases at V and 7 bases at J, with 18 bases between. From germline, CDR1 is SNHLY and CDR2 FYNNEI. The length of the CDR3 is 14 residues. The CDR3 DNA follows: TGTGCCAGCCGGTGGGAGGGGAAAAGGAACACCATATATTTT. Its protein is CASRWEGKRNTIYF.

This clonotype has ten or more counts. This chain joins TRBV19 and TRBJ1-2; D is ambiguous. Trimming cost V 4 bases and J 0 bases, with 3 bases left between them. The CDR3 loop spans 12 amino acids. Per the germline V gene, CDR1 is LNHDA and CDR2 is SQIVND (reference sequence). The CDR3 nucleotides are TGTGCCAGTAGTAGGACTAACTATGGCTACACCTTC. Amino acids: CASSRTNYGYTF.